This T cell receptor beta chain appears in the sequencing data of a study of shared clonotypes between healthy human individuals. Findings and caveats of the study: It was the few donors that limited the genetic and exposure-history diversity represented. Clonotype sharing across a few donors was observed for around 4.8% of naive CD4 clonotypes.

V gave up 3 bases and J gave up 5 bases; unmatched junction bases: 1. CDR3 length: 13 amino acids. Looked up from germline, CDR1 is SGHRS and CDR2 is YFSETQ. In the original processing: There were no quality scores in the junction-only immunoSEQ sequences, so filtering differed. Clones were read by immunoSEQ multiplex PCR, and TCRdb kept only the in-frame ones, dropping some. That table gives V, J and clone size, and the DNA gave D and trimming. The repertoire holds some 790,000 clones, over 55% seen once, with approximately 2% in the top ten. Division of CD4+ cells produced a CD45RA+ naive subset and a CD45RA-negative memory subset. Turning to this clone: Its antigen is still unknown.

This receptor was obtained from a young woman in good health. The sequenced sample was memory CD4+ T cells sorted from blood. The subset denotes: CD45RA-negative fraction. This chain uses TRBV5-1 with TRBJ1-5; 8 nucleotides agree with TRBD1. The DNA of the CDR3 is TGCGCCAGCAGCTGGGGACAGGATCAGCCCCAGCATTTT. This codes for CASSWGQDQPQHF.